The T cell receptor (beta chain) described here comes from a study of human T cells and chemical hapten exposure. This clonotype appeared many times. Its antigen is undetermined. The time point is: patch test 3, about 24 weeks after DPC sensitization. Sample treatment: therapeutic diphenylcyclopropenone sensitization with weekly scalp DPC. The CDR3 extends over 15 amino acids. The V end lost 4 bases, the J end lost 10 bases, and 17 bases lay between the germline ends. The germline V gene has CDR1 SEHNR and CDR2 FQNEAQ (reference sequence). Overall study findings and caveats: Among TCRs, those above 1 in 1000 frequency were unaffected by DPC sensitization.

Unique molecular identifiers were attached to individual cDNA molecules during library preparation. TCRdb reprocessed the RACE reads with MiXCR, giving one entry per CDR3 protein. Of over 80,000 distinct CDR3 sequences listed, 11% were seen once; the top ten hold more than 0.85%. The sequence was collected from a woman aged 25 to 39 with alopecia areata. Some clones in this sample may be carry-over from other donors' samples. The sequencing used whole blood, collected in connection with sensitization to the hapten diphenylcyclopropenone (DPC). The rearrangement joins TRBV7-9 to TRBJ1-6, with D possibly TRBD1 on 6 matching bases. CDR3 sequence reads: CASSSRDTGNSPLHF. Here the CDR3 DNA reads TGTGCCAGCAGCTCGCGTGATACAGGGAACTCACCCCTCCACTTT. The variable domain in full, completed from reference TRBV7-9 and TRBJ1-6, reads DTGVSQNPRHKITKRGQNVTFRCDPISEHNRLYWYRQTLGQGPEFLTYFQNEAQLEKSRLLSDRFSAERPKGSFSTLEIQRTEQGDSAMYLCASSSRDTGNSPLHFGNGTRLTVT.